This T cell receptor beta chain derives from a study of T cell repertoires in aging, cancer and after chemotherapy. Study-wide findings and caveats: Loss of evenness, beyond lost richness, contributed to age-related TCR diversity decline in cancer patients. Rebound thymic output was suggested by rising median generation probability during chemotherapy in each cancer cohort.

Amplification of TCR beta used genomic DNA extracted from peripheral blood. A few counts support this clonotype. The antigen remains undetermined. A mixed TRB-A/B primer pool amplified rearranged TRB by multiplex touch-down PCR. MiXCR was run by TCRdb on the multiplex PCR reads, yielding one entry per CDR3 protein. The sample has more than 2,000 distinct CDR3 sequences; roughly a quarter are singletons. The specimen sequenced was blood. The receptor's source is a human donor with a solid tumor.

In nucleotides, the CDR3 is TGCGCCAGCAGCTTTGACGGGGAAATTAATTCACCCCTCCACTTT. Its protein is CASSFDGEINSPLHF. V gene TRBV5-1 combines with J gene TRBJ1-6; no firm D call. Germline lookup yields CDR1 SGHRS and CDR2 YFSETQ. V was pared by 2 bases and J by 6 bases, with 12 bases between. The CDR3 contains 15 residues.